This T cell receptor (beta chain) was sequenced during a study of T-cell reconstitution after alpha-beta-depleted transplantation in children. Study results and caveats: For some patients, TCRbeta diversity was high at day 60 because of recipient T cells and thymic progenitors that survived. Several hundred expanded graft clones reportedly were the source of alpha-beta T cells about two months after transplant. When one year had passed after transplant, most T-cell counts and diversity came from newly produced T cells.

For this clonotype: Its antigen is undetermined.

Unique molecular identifiers were used in preparing the TCRbeta library. TCRdb processed the PCR reads anew with MiXCR; each CDR3 protein has one entry. The data hold about 1,000,000 distinct CDR3 sequences, with around 30% observed a single time. This CDR3 comprises 19 residues. Per the germline V gene, CDR1 is SQVTM and CDR2 is ANQGSEA. The sample was PBMCs, mostly from graft donor cells, taken 360 days after TCRalphabeta/CD19-depleted stem cell transplant. This receptor was taken from a boy younger than two who had a stem cell transplant for SCID, so the T cells may come from the graft donor. This chain uses TRBV29-1 with TRBJ2-2; D gene uncertain. As DNA, the CDR3 is TGCCCCGAGGACCGTCCCAATCCCTATAAAACCACCTGGACCGGGGAGCTGTTTTTT. It yields the protein CPEDRPNPYKTTWTGELFF.